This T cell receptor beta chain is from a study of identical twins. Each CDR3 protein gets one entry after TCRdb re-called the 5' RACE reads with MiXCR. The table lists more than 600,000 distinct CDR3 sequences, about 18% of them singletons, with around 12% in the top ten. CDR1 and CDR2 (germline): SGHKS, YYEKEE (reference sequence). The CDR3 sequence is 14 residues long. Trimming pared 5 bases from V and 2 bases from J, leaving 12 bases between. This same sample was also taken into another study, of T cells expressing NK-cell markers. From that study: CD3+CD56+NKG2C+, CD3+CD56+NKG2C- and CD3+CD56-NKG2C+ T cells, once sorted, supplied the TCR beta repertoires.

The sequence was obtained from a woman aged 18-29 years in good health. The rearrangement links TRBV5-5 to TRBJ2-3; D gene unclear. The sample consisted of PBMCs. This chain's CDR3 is CASSSDWNTDTQYF. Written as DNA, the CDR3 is TGTGCCAGCAGTTCCGACTGGAACACAGATACGCAGTATTTT. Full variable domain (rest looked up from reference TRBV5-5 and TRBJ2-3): DAGVTQSPTHLIKTRGQQVTLRCSPISGHKSVSWYQQVLGQGPQFIFQYYEKEERGRGNFPDRFSARQFPNYSSELNVNALLLGDSALYLCASSSDWNTDTQYFGPGTRLTVL.